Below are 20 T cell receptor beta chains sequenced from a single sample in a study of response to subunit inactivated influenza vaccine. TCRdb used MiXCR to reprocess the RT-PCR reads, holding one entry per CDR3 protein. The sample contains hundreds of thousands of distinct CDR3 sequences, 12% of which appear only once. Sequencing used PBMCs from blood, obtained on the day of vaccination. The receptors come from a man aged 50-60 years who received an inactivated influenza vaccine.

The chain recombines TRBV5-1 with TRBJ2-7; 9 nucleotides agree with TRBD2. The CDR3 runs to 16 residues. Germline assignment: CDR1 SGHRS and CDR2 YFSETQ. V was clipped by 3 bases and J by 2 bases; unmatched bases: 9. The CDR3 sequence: CASSSSRGGATYEQYF. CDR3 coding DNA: TGCGCCAGCAGCTCCTCGCGGGGGGGCGCGACCTACGAGCAGTACTTC.

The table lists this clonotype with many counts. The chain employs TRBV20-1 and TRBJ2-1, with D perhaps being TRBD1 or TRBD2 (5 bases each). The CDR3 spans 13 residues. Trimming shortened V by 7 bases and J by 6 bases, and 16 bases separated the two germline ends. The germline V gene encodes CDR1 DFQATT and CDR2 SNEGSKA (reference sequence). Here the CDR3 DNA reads TGCAGTGTCCGGGACCTCCGCTTCAATGAGCAGTTCTTC. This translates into CSVRDLRFNEQFF.

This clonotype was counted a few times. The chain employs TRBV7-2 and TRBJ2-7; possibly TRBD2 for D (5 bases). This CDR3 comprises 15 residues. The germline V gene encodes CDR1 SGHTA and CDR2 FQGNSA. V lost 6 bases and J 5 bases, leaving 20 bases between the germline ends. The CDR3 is CASSPTTGKLDEQYF. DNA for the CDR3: TGTGCCAGCAGTCCCACTACCGGGAAATTGGACGAGCAGTACTTC.

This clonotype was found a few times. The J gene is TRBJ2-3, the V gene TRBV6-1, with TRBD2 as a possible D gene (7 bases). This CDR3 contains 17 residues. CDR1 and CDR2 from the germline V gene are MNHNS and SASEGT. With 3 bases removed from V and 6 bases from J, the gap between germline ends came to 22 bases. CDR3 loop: CASSELGGGLNFDTQYF. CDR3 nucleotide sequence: TGTGCCAGCAGTGAGCTTGGCGGGGGCCTTAACTTTGATACGCAGTATTTT.

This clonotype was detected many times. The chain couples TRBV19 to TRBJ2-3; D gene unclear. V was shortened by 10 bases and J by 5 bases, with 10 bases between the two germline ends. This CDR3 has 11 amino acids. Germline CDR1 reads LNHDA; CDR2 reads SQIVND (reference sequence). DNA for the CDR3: TGTGCCACGCAGGACCGAGATACGCAGTATTTT. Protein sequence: CATQDRDTQYF.

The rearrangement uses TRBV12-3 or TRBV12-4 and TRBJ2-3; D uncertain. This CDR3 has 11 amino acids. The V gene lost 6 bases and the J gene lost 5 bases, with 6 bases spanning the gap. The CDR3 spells CASRRLDTQYF. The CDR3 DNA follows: TGTGCCAGCAGGAGATTAGATACGCAGTATTTT.

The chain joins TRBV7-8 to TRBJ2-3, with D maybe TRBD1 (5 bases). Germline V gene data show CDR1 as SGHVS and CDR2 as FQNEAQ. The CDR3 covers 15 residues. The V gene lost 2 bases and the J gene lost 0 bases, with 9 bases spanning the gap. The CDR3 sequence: CASSLSTASTDTQYF. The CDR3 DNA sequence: TGTGCCAGCAGCTTATCGACAGCTAGCACAGATACGCAGTATTTT.

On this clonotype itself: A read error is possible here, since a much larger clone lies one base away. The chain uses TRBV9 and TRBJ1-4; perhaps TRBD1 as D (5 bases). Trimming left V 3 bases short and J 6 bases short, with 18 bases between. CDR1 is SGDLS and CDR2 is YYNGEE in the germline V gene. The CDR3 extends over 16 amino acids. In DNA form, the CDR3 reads TGTGCCAGCAGCGCCGGGACGGTTGCCGATGATGAAAAACTGTTTTTT. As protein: CASSAGTVADDEKLFF.

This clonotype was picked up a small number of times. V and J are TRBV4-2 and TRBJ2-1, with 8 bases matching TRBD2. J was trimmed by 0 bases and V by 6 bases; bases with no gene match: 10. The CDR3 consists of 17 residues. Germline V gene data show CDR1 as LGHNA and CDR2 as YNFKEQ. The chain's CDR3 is CASSAWAGGASYNEQFF. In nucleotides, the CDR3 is TGTGCCAGCAGTGCATGGGCGGGGGGAGCCTCCTACAATGAGCAGTTCTTC.

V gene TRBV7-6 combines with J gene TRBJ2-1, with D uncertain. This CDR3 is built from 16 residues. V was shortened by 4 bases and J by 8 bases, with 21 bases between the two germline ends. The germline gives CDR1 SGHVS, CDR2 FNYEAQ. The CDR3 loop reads CASSSPGEVVEDEQFF. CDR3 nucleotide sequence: TGTGCCAGCAGCTCGCCGGGTGAGGTTGTTGAGGATGAGCAGTTCTTC.

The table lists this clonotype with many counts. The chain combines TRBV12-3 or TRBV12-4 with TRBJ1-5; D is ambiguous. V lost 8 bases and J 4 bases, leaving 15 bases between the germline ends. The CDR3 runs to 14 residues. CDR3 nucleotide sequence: TGTGCCAGCTCGAGAGCCGTTGGGAATCAGCCCCAGCATTTT. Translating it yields CASSRAVGNQPQHF.

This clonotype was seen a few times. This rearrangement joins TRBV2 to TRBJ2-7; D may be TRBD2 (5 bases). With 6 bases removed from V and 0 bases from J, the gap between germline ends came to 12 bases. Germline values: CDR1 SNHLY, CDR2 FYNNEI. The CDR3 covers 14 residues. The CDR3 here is CASSFDGSSYEQYF. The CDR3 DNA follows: TGTGCCAGCAGCTTCGATGGGAGCTCCTACGAGCAGTACTTC.

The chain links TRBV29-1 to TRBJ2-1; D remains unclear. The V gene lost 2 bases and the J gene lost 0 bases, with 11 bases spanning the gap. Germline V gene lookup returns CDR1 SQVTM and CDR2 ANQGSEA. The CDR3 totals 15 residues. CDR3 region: CSVERRLSSYNEQFF. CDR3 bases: TGCAGCGTTGAACGTCGGCTGAGCTCCTACAATGAGCAGTTCTTC.

The CDR3 DNA is TGTGCCAGCAGTCAGACACGAGCTAGCACAGATACGCAGTATTTT. Translated, it gives CASSQTRASTDTQYF. The rearrangement uses TRBV12-3 or TRBV12-4 and TRBJ2-3; D is unclear. This CDR3 has 15 residues. V lost 5 bases and J 0 bases, leaving 12 bases between the germline ends.

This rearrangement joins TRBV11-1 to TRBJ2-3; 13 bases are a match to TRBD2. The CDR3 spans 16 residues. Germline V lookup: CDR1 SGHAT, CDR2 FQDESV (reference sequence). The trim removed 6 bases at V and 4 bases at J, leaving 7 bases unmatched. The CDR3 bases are TGTGCCAGCAGGCCCACTAGCGGGAGGGCCGCAGATACGCAGTATTTT. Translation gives CASRPTSGRAADTQYF. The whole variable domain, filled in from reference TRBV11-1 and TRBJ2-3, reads EAEVAQSPRYKITEKSQAVAFWCDPISGHATLYWYRQILGQGPELLVQFQDESVVDDSQLPKDRFSAERLKGVDSTLKIQPAELGDSAMYLCASRPTSGRAADTQYFGPGTRLTVL.

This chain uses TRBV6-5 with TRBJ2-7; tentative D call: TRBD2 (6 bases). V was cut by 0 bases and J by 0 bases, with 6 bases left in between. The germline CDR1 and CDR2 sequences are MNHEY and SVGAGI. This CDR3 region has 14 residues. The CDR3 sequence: CASSYSRDSYEQYF. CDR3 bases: TGTGCCAGCAGTTACTCGCGGGACTCCTACGAGCAGTACTTC.

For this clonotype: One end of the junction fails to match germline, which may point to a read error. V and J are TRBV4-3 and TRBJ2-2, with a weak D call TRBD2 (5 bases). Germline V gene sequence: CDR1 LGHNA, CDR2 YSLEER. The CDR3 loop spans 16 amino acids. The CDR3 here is CASSAEPGANTGELCF. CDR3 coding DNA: TGCGCCAGCAGCGCCGAACCGGGCGCGAACACCGGGGAGCTGTGTTTT.

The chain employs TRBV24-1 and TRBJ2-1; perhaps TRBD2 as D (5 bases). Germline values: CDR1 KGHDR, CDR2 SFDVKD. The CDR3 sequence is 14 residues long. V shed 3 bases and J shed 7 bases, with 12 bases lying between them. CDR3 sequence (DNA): TGTGCCACCAGTGATGATACTAGGAAGAATGAGCAGTTCTTC. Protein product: CATSDDTRKNEQFF.

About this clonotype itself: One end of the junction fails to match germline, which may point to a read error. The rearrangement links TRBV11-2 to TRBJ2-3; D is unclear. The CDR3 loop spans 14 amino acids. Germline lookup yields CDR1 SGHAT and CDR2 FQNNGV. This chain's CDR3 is CASSLGQSTDSQYF. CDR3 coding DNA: TGTGCCAGCAGCTTAGGGCAGAGCACAGATTCGCAGTATTTT.

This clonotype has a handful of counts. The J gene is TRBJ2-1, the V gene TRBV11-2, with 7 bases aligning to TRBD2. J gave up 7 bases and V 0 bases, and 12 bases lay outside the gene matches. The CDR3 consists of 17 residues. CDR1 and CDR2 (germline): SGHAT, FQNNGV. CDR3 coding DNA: TGTGCCAGCAGCTTAGAGTCCAGGGAGGGGCTCAGGAATGAGCAGTTCTTC. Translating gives CASSLESREGLRNEQFF.